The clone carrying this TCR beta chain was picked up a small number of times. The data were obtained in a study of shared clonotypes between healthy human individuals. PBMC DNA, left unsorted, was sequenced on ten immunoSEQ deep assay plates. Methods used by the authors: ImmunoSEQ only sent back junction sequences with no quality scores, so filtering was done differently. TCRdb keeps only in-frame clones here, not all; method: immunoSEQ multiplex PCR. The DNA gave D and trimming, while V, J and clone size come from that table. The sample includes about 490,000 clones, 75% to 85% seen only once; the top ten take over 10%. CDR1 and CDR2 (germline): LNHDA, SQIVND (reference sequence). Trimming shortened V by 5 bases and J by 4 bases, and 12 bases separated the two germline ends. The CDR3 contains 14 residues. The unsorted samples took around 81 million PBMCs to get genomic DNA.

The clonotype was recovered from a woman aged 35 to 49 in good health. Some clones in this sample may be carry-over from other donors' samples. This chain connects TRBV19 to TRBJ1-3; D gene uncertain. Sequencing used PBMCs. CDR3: CASSAGPTGNTIYF. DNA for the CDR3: TGTGCCAGTAGTGCCGGACCAACGGGAAACACCATATATTTT.